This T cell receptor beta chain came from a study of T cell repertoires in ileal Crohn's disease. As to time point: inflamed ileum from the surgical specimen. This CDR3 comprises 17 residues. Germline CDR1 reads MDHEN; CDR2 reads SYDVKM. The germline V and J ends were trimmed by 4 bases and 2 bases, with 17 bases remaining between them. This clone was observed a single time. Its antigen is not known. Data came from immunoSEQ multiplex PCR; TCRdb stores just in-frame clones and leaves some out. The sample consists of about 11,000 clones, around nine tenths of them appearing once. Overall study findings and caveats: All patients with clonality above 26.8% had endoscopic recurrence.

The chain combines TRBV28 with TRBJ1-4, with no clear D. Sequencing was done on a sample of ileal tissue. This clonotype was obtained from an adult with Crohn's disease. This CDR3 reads CASSSLERERTNEKLFF. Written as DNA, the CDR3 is TGTGCCAGCAGTTCCCTCGAAAGGGAGCGGACTAATGAAAAACTGTTTTTT. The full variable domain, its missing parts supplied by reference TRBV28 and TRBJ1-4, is DVKVTQSSRYLVKRTGEKVFLECVQDMDHENMFWYRQDPGLGLRLIYFSYDVKMKEKGDIPEGYSVSREKKERFSLILESASTNQTSMYLCASSSLERERTNEKLFFGSGTQLSVL.